The 23 T cell receptor beta chains below all came from one sample that was sequenced in a study of TIL therapy for anti-PD-1-resistant metastatic lung cancer. The libraries were made with immunoSEQ v3. The protocol was immunoSEQ multiplex PCR, while the TCRdb copy is restricted to in-frame clones and leaves out a portion. The table has 45,000 to 75,000 clones, 87% seen once; the top ten hold approximately 2.8%. Time point denoted: pre-treatment sample, taken before nivolumab and TIL therapy. Sequenced material: blood, taken at baseline. Source of these receptors: a person between 25 and 79 years old with non-small cell lung cancer.

This clone was picked up a small number of times. The rearrangement joins TRBV12-3 or TRBV12-4 to TRBJ2-2, with TRBD2 as a possible D gene (5 bases). CDR3 length: 13 residues. V was pared by 7 bases and J by 5 bases, with 11 bases between. CDR3 region: CASTLGGTGELFF. CDR3 in DNA: TGTGCCAGCACGCTCGGAGGTACCGGGGAGCTGTTTTTT.

The chain carries TRBV11-3 and TRBJ1-3, with unresolved D. The V and J ends lost 0 bases and 3 bases respectively, with 3 bases between them. The CDR3 is 13 residues long. The V gene's germline CDR1 is SGHNT and CDR2 YENEEA. The CDR3 loop reads CASSLERGNTIYF. The CDR3 DNA is TGTGCCAGCAGCTTAGAGCGTGGAAACACCATATATTTT.

The rearrangement links TRBV4-1 to TRBJ2-5; 9 bases are a match to TRBD2. The trim removed 4 bases at V and 2 bases at J, leaving 11 bases unmatched. The CDR3 consists of 17 residues. CDR1 is MGHRA, CDR2 YSYEKL, per germline. In DNA form, the CDR3 reads TGCGCCAGCAGCCCCCAAACCAGGACTAGCGTTCAAGAGACCCAGTACTTC. Amino acid sequence: CASSPQTRTSVQETQYF.

This clone appeared a single time. The chain carries TRBV11-3 and TRBJ2-7; D gene uncertain. Trimming pared 0 bases from V and 10 bases from J, leaving 7 bases between. CDR1 is SGHNT and CDR2 is YENEEA in the germline V gene. This CDR3 region has 11 residues. CDR3 DNA: TGTGCCAGCAGCTTAGATGGGCCACAGTACTTC. Its translation: CASSLDGPQYF.

The chain joins TRBV27 to TRBJ2-1; tentatively, D is TRBD2 (5 bases). The CDR3 spans 13 residues. The V end lost 3 bases, the J end lost 5 bases, and 8 bases lay between the germline ends. The germline gives CDR1 MNHEY, CDR2 SMNVEV (reference sequence). CDR3 nucleotides: TGTGCCAGCAGTTTCGGGGTAAACAATGAGCAGTTCTTC. It specifies CASSFGVNNEQFF.

V usage is TRBV10-3 and J usage is TRBJ1-6; 7 bases agree with TRBD1. The J segment lost 10 bases and the V segment lost 6 bases, leaving 9 bases of the junction unmatched. Per germline, CDR1 ENHRY and CDR2 SYGVKD. This CDR3 is built from 14 residues. CDR3 amino acids: CAIRTGAPGSPLHF. DNA of the CDR3: TGTGCCATCAGAACAGGGGCCCCTGGGTCACCCCTCCACTTT.

The V gene is TRBV3-1 (or the pseudogene TRBV3-2), the J gene TRBJ1-1; 7 nucleotides agree with TRBD1. CDR1 LGHDT and CDR2 YNNKEL come from the germline V gene (reference sequence). CDR3 length equals 17 residues. J lost 1 base, V lost 3 bases, and 11 bases had no gene match. The DNA of the CDR3 is TGTGCCAGCAGCCAGTCAGGACAGGTGTCGTCGAACACTGAAGCTTTCTTT. This encodes CASSQSGQVSSNTEAFF.

A single count supports this clone. The chain uses TRBV7-6 and TRBJ2-1; D possibly corresponds to TRBD2 (6 bases). Trimming stripped 3 bases from V and 6 bases from J, with 15 bases between. Germline loops: CDR1 SGHVS, CDR2 FNYEAQ. The CDR3 is 15 residues long. The CDR3 reads CASSFVFGTANEQFF. In DNA form, the CDR3 reads TGTGCCAGCAGCTTTGTGTTCGGGACTGCCAATGAGCAGTTCTTC.

V and J are TRBV2 and TRBJ2-1; D possibly matches TRBD1 or TRBD2 (6 bases each). Trimming left V 11 bases short and J 2 bases short, with 10 bases between. The germline CDR1 and CDR2 sequences are SNHLY and FYNNEI. The CDR3 is made up of 12 amino acids. This CDR3 reads CAGGRAYNEQFF. Written as DNA, the CDR3 is TGTGCCGGGGGGCGCGCCTACAATGAGCAGTTCTTC. Complete variable domain (other parts from reference TRBV2 and TRBJ2-1): EPEVTQTPSHQVTQMGQEVILRCVPISNHLYFYWYRQILGQKVEFLVSFYNNEISEKSEIFDDQFSVERPDGSNFTLKIRSTKLEDSAMYFCAGGRAYNEQFFGPGTRLTVL.

The rearrangement links TRBV19 to TRBJ2-7, with TRBD1 matching over 10 bases. This CDR3 has 17 residues. In germline, CDR1 is LNHDA, CDR2 SQIVND (reference sequence). V trimming: 6 bases; J trimming: 5 bases; junction bases outside the gene matches: 16. The CDR3 DNA follows: TGTGCCAGTAGACCCCACGGCGGGACAGGGGAATCGCACGAGCAGTACTTC. As protein: CASRPHGGTGESHEQYF.

V gene TRBV12-3 or TRBV12-4 combines with J gene TRBJ1-1; no clear D gene. This CDR3 has 12 amino acids. V was pared by 8 bases and J by 5 bases, with 12 bases between. Here the CDR3 DNA reads TGTGCCAGCTCTTTAGGAGTGACTGAAGCTTTCTTT. It codes for CASSLGVTEAFF.

In this sample, this clone turned up once. The chain joins TRBV5-5 to TRBJ2-7; 9 bases line up with TRBD1. The CDR3 is made up of 16 amino acids. The germline V gene has CDR1 SGHKS and CDR2 YYEKEE (reference sequence). Trimming took 0 bases from V and 3 from J; bases not matched to a gene: 7. CDR3 coding DNA: TGTGCCAGCAGCTTGGTGGGACAGGGAGGGGTCTACGAGCAGTACTTC. Translation: CASSLVGQGGVYEQYF.

CDR3 residues: CSADGDRGITEAFF. Here the CDR3 DNA reads TGCAGCGCGGACGGCGACAGAGGGATCACTGAAGCTTTCTTT. This chain links TRBV29-1 with TRBJ1-1, with D possibly matching TRBD1 (5 bases). Germline V CDR1 and CDR2: SQVTM, ANQGSEA. The CDR3 loop spans 14 amino acids. The germline V and J ends were trimmed by 7 bases and 4 bases, with 19 bases remaining between them.

The J gene is TRBJ2-2, the V gene TRBV5-1; unclear D gene. This CDR3 comprises 14 residues. V shed 6 bases and J shed 5 bases, with 14 bases lying between them. CDR1 is SGHRS, CDR2 YFSETQ, per germline. Here the CDR3 DNA reads TGCGCCAGCACCCTTTCGTGGGGAACCGGGGAGCTGTTTTTT. This translates into CASTLSWGTGELFF. Full variable domain (missing parts from reference TRBV5-1 and TRBJ2-2): KAGVTQTPRYLIKTRGQQVTLSCSPISGHRSVSWYQQTPGQGLQFLFEYFSETQRNKGNFPGRFSGRQFSNSRSEMNVSTLELGDSALYLCASTLSWGTGELFFGEGSRLTVL.

The chain uses TRBV9 and TRBJ2-3; TRBD2 agrees at 8 bases. Germline-derived CDR1 and CDR2 are SGDLS and YYNGEE. The V and J ends lost 0 bases and 1 base, in that order; junction bases with no gene match: 4. The CDR3 sequence is 16 residues long. The CDR3 sequence: CASSVGGAGGTDTQYF. In DNA, the CDR3 is TGTGCCAGCAGCGTAGGCGGAGCGGGGGGCACAGATACGCAGTATTTT.

CDR3 coding DNA: TGTGCCAGCAGACCCGAGGGACAGGGGAACACTGAAGCTTTCTTT. It encodes CASRPEGQGNTEAFF. This chain joins TRBV5-4 and TRBJ1-1; 9 positions match TRBD1. Trimming removed 5 bases from V and 1 base from J; junction bases left unmatched: 6. The CDR3 has 15 amino acids. Germline lookup yields CDR1 SGHNT and CDR2 YYREEE (reference sequence).

The chain joins TRBV7-7 to TRBJ1-1; D gene uncertain. Germline V gene sequence: CDR1 SSHAT, CDR2 FNYEAQ (reference sequence). The germline V and J ends were trimmed by 5 bases and 3 bases, with 22 bases remaining between them. The CDR3 extends over 17 amino acids. CDR3 nucleotide sequence: TGTGCCAGCAGCCCCACCCGGCGTTTTACTCGGGACACTGAAGCTTTCTTT. As protein: CASSPTRRFTRDTEAFF.

This clone was observed once. V is TRBV14 and J is TRBJ2-2; 7 bases align to TRBD2. The germline V gene encodes CDR1 SGHDN and CDR2 FVKESK. The CDR3 is 16 residues long. Trimming removed 4 bases from V and 6 bases from J; junction bases left unmatched: 11. The CDR3 loop reads CASSLVLTSVPGELFF. CDR3 DNA: TGTGCCAGCAGCCTCGTCCTCACTAGCGTCCCCGGGGAGCTGTTTTTT.

This chain joins TRBV5-6 and TRBJ1-2; a weak D match, TRBD1 (5 bases). The CDR3 has 14 residues. Trimming stripped 3 bases from V and 0 bases from J, with 9 bases between. Germline V CDR1 and CDR2: SGHDT, YYEEEE. The CDR3 spells CASSSGRSNYGYTF. CDR3 bases: TGTGCCAGCAGCTCGGGACGGTCTAACTATGGCTACACCTTC.

V and J are TRBV13 and TRBJ1-5; perhaps TRBD1 as D (6 bases). V was trimmed by 5 bases and J by 6 bases, leaving 20 bases between them. The CDR3 consists of 16 residues. Per the germline V gene, CDR1 is PRHDT and CDR2 is FYEKMQ (reference sequence). The CDR3 reads CASSRGGIGGSQPQHF. As DNA, the CDR3 is TGTGCCAGCAGCCGAGGGGGGATTGGGGGTAGTCAGCCCCAGCATTTT.

This clone was picked up one time. The V gene is TRBV5-5, the J gene TRBJ1-1; no definite D call. This CDR3 comprises 15 residues. The V gene lost 0 bases and the J gene lost 4 bases, with 13 bases spanning the gap. Germline V gives CDR1 SGHKS, CDR2 YYEKEE (reference sequence). The CDR3: CASSLGIDVGTEAFF. In DNA, the CDR3 is TGTGCCAGCAGCTTGGGGATAGATGTGGGCACTGAAGCTTTCTTT.

As for this clone: The identical CDR3 is also encoded by other nucleotide sequences in the sample. The chain couples TRBV5-1 to TRBJ2-7, with D perhaps given as TRBD1 or TRBD2 (6 bases each). The CDR3 totals 16 residues. V gave up 4 bases and J gave up 4 bases, with 21 bases separating them. Germline CDR1 is SGHRS and CDR2 is YFSETQ. The CDR3 spells CASSLDSGGILYEQYF. The CDR3 DNA sequence: TGCGCCAGCAGCCTGGACAGTGGAGGGATTTTGTACGAGCAGTACTTC.

This clone was seen only once. The chain combines TRBV9 with TRBJ2-3; no clear D. The CDR3 has 15 amino acids. V lost 4 bases, J lost 0 bases, and 12 bases lay in between. The V gene's germline CDR1 is SGDLS and CDR2 YYNGEE. This CDR3 is CASSPGVASTDTQYF. The CDR3 DNA reads as TGTGCCAGCAGCCCAGGTGTCGCTAGCACAGATACGCAGTATTTT.